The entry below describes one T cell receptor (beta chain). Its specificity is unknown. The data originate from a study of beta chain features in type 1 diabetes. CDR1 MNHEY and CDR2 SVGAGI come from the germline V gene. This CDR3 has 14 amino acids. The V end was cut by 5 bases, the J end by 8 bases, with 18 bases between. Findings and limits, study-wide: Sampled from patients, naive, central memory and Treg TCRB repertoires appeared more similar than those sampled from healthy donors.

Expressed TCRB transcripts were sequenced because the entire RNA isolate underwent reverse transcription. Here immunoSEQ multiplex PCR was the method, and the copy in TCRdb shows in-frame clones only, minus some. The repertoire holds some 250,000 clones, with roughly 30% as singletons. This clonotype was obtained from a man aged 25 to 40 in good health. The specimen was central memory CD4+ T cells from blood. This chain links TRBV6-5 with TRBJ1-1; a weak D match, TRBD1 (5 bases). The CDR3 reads CASSRQLDLVEAFF. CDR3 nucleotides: TGTGCCAGCAGTCGACAGCTGGATCTTGTGGAAGCTTTCTTT.